The 30 T cell receptor beta chains presented below share a single source sample, sequenced in a study of beta chain features in type 1 diabetes. Study-wide results and limits: Type 1 diabetes patients had moderately but significantly shorter TCRB CDR3s in all four CD4+ subsets.

Every isolated RNA sample was fully reverse transcribed, so sequencing captured expressed TCRB transcripts. The protocol was immunoSEQ multiplex PCR, while the TCRdb copy is restricted to in-frame clones and leaves out a portion. The sample includes hundreds of thousands of clones, more than 12% of them seen just once. What these receptors recognize is not known. The sample was naive CD4+ T cells from blood. These receptors were taken from a man aged 18 to 30 with type 1 diabetes.

This clone has just a few counts. The V gene is TRBV6-5, the J gene TRBJ2-7, with D possibly matching TRBD1 (5 bases). From germline, CDR1 is MNHEY and CDR2 SVGAGI. The CDR3 runs 12 residues. The V end was cut by 4 bases, the J end by 3 bases, with 7 bases between. CDR3 DNA sequence: TGTGCCAGCAGTTCCAGGGACTACGAGCAGTACTTC. It specifies CASSSRDYEQYF.

The V and J genes are TRBV19 and TRBJ1-1, with D unresolved. The ends were cut back, 5 bases at V and 0 bases at J, with 10 bases in the middle. Per the germline V gene, CDR1 is LNHDA and CDR2 is SQIVND (reference sequence). This CDR3 is 14 amino acids long. CDR3 in amino acids: CASSEPSMNTEAFF. The CDR3, as DNA: TGTGCCAGTAGTGAACCCTCGATGAACACTGAAGCTTTCTTT.

The CDR3, as DNA: TGTGCCTGGGCAAGGGGCAGCGGGAGCACAGATACGCAGTATTTT. Translation: CAWARGSGSTDTQYF. The V and J genes are TRBV30 and TRBJ2-3, with a tentative D call TRBD2 (6 bases). V shed 5 bases and J shed 0 bases, with 15 bases lying between them. This CDR3 is built from 15 residues. Germline CDR1 reads GTSNPN; CDR2 reads SVGIG (reference sequence).

This clone was detected a few times. Mismatch with germline at one junction end may stem from a read error. CDR3 DNA: TGTGCCAGCAGCCTAGCCCACCGAAACATTCAGTACTTC. It is translated as CASSLAHRNIQYF. The chain couples TRBV7-2 to TRBJ2-4; TRBD2 might be the D (5 bases). Per germline, CDR1 SGHTA and CDR2 FQGNSA. The CDR3 consists of 13 residues.

The chain uses TRBV13 and TRBJ1-2; 8 positions agree with TRBD1. CDR1 is PRHDT, CDR2 FYEKMQ, per germline (reference sequence). The junction had 3 bases not matched to a gene; V was cut back by 5 bases and J by 4 bases. This CDR3 comprises 13 residues. The CDR3 is CASSRGQAYGYTF. The CDR3 region has the DNA TGTGCCAGCAGCCGGGGACAGGCCTATGGCTACACCTTC.

This clone was detected a few times. The chain couples TRBV29-1 to TRBJ2-7; the D gene is possibly TRBD2 (6 bases). The CDR3 extends over 13 amino acids. V shed 6 bases and J shed 7 bases, with 19 bases lying between them. Germline loops: CDR1 SQVTM, CDR2 ANQGSEA. The CDR3 DNA reads TGCAGCGTGGCGGGGCTCGCCCCGGGAGAGCAGTACTTC. Amino acid sequence: CSVAGLAPGEQYF.

The V gene is TRBV7-9, the J gene TRBJ1-6; no clear D gene. Trimming shortened V by 6 bases and J by 9 bases, and 9 bases separated the two germline ends. The CDR3 length is 12 residues. CDR1 and CDR2 (germline): SEHNR, FQNEAQ (reference sequence). The CDR3 spells CASSQESSPLHF. CDR3 bases: TGTGCCAGCAGTCAGGAGTCTTCACCCCTCCACTTT.

CDR3 nucleotides: TGTGCCAGCAGCTTAGTAGCTAACAATGAGCAGTTCTTC. Encoded protein: CASSLVANNEQFF. The V call is TRBV7-2, the J call TRBJ2-1; no definite D call. The CDR3 is 13 amino acids. Germline V lookup: CDR1 SGHTA, CDR2 FQGNSA. Trimming removed 1 base from V and 5 bases from J, with 6 bases in between.

The rearrangement joins TRBV2 to TRBJ2-2; D remains ambiguous. V was trimmed by 11 bases and J by 1 base, leaving 17 bases between them. CDR1 and CDR2 from the germline V gene are SNHLY and FYNNEI. The CDR3 has 15 residues. The CDR3 nucleotides read TGTGCCTGTTCCTTAGGCCGACTGAACACCGGGGAGCTGTTTTTT. Protein sequence: CACSLGRLNTGELFF.

As to this clone: The same CDR3 arises from other DNA sequences in this sample as well. This chain joins TRBV5-4 and TRBJ2-7; 9 positions match TRBD1. V shed 3 bases, J shed 2 bases, and the junction held 0 bases outside the gene matches. Germline CDR1 and CDR2: SGHNT and YYREEE (reference sequence). The CDR3 sequence is 13 residues long. DNA for the CDR3: TGTGCCAGCAGCTGGGACAGGGCCTACGAGCAGTACTTC. It translates to CASSWDRAYEQYF.

The rearrangement joins TRBV18 to TRBJ2-7; D might be TRBD1 (6 bases). Deletions cut 3 bases from V and 0 bases from J, with 9 bases between. CDR1 KGHSH and CDR2 LQKENI come from the germline V gene. The CDR3 spans 14 residues. CDR3 sequence: CASSPTGTSYEQYF. CDR3 in DNA: TGTGCCAGCTCACCCACAGGGACCTCCTACGAGCAGTACTTC.

The chain employs TRBV5-4 and TRBJ2-2; 8 bases line up with TRBD1. CDR1 is SGHNT, CDR2 YYREEE, per germline (reference sequence). This CDR3 has 18 amino acids. J gave up 2 bases and V 0 bases, and 9 bases lay outside the gene matches. The CDR3 sequence: CASSLGWPGQGNTGELFF. In nucleotides, the CDR3 is TGTGCCAGCAGCTTGGGTTGGCCCGGACAGGGAAACACCGGGGAGCTGTTTTTT.

Only a few counts were recorded for this clone. The V call is TRBV21-1, the J call TRBJ2-3; the DNA was not used to check the table's D call, TRBD2. TRBV21-1 is recorded as a pseudogene. The CDR3 has 16 amino acids. CDR3 sequence: CASTPGTSGDTDTQYF. CDR3 nucleotides: TGTGCCAGCACCCCCGGGACTAGCGGGGACACAGATACGCAGTATTTT.

J is TRBJ2-3 and V is TRBV5-6; D perhaps matches TRBD2 (6 bases). This CDR3 has 14 residues. The V gene lost 4 bases and the J gene lost 1 base, with 10 bases spanning the gap. Germline CDR1 is SGHDT and CDR2 is YYEEEE. The CDR3 here is CASSPGSRTDTQYF. Written as DNA, the CDR3 is TGTGCCAGCAGCCCCGGGAGCCGCACAGATACGCAGTATTTT.

The CDR3 sequence: CAWSSLFQGHGYTF. In nucleotides, the CDR3 is TGTGCCTGGAGTTCGTTATTCCAAGGGCATGGCTACACCTTC. The gene calls are TRBV30 and TRBJ1-2; no clear D gene. Germline values: CDR1 GTSNPN, CDR2 SVGIG (reference sequence). V shed 2 bases and J shed 6 bases, with 16 bases lying between them. The CDR3 runs 14 residues.

This CDR3 reads CSVPNTGELFF. Here the CDR3 DNA reads TGCAGTGTACCGAACACCGGGGAGCTGTTTTTT. The chain employs TRBV20-1 and TRBJ2-2, with D unclear. CDR1 is DFQATT and CDR2 is SNEGSKA in the germline V gene (reference sequence). The CDR3 is made up of 11 amino acids. Trimming pared 7 bases from V and 0 bases from J, leaving 3 bases between.

Only a few counts were recorded for this clone. This sequence joins TRBV5-6 and TRBJ2-3; 8 bases are a match to TRBD2. The germline CDR1 and CDR2 sequences are SGHDT and YYEEEE. V trimming: 6 bases; J trimming: 6 bases; junction bases outside the gene matches: 9. This CDR3 has 14 amino acids. The CDR3, as DNA: TGTGCCAGCATTAGGTCGGGAGGGCCTGATACGCAGTATTTT. Translated, it gives CASIRSGGPDTQYF.

The V call is TRBV7-9, the J call TRBJ2-4, with D maybe TRBD2 (6 bases). The germline V gene has CDR1 SEHNR and CDR2 FQNEAQ (reference sequence). The CDR3 is 13 amino acids. This CDR3 reads CVVEGEGKNIQYF. CDR3 DNA sequence: TGTGTCGTGGAGGGTGAAGGCAAAAACATTCAGTACTTC.

The J gene is TRBJ2-2, the V gene TRBV9; tentative D call: TRBD2 (6 bases). Trimming stripped 5 bases from V and 2 bases from J, with 10 bases between. Germline CDR1 and CDR2: SGDLS and YYNGEE. The CDR3 is made up of 14 amino acids. The CDR3 DNA is TGTGCCAGCAGGGCGGGGCTAAACACCGGGGAGCTGTTTTTT. This translates into CASRAGLNTGELFF. The whole variable domain, remainder taken from reference TRBV9 and TRBJ2-2, is DSGVTQTPKHLITATGQRVTLRCSPRSGDLSVYWYQQSLDQGLQFLIQYYNGEERAKGNILERFSAQQFPDLHSELNLSSLELGDSALYFCASRAGLNTGELFFGEGSRLTVL.

V usage is TRBV6-6 and J usage is TRBJ1-2; D might be TRBD1 (5 bases). The germline gives CDR1 MNHNY, CDR2 SVGAGI (reference sequence). Trimming removed 7 bases from V and 4 bases from J, with 16 bases in between. The CDR3 extends over 14 amino acids. DNA of the CDR3: TGTGCCAGCAACACAGGCGCAAACTCCTATGGCTACACCTTC. It encodes CASNTGANSYGYTF.

The chain has TRBV6-5 and TRBJ1-3; D not resolved. CDR3 length: 15 amino acids. Trimming removed 3 bases from V and 2 bases from J, with 11 bases in between. CDR1 and CDR2 (germline): MNHEY, SVGAGI. In DNA, the CDR3 is TGTGCCAGCAGTTATGGAATGCTCCCTGGAAACACCATATATTTT. Its translation is CASSYGMLPGNTIYF.

The J gene is TRBJ1-5, the V gene TRBV2; tentatively, D is TRBD1 (6 bases). V lost 6 bases and J 3 bases, leaving 15 bases between the germline ends. CDR3 size: 15 residues. Germline values: CDR1 SNHLY, CDR2 FYNNEI. This CDR3 is CASRRLRQDNQPQHF. CDR3 nucleotide sequence: TGTGCCAGCAGGAGGCTTCGACAGGACAATCAGCCCCAGCATTTT.

The chain recombines TRBV30 with TRBJ1-2; no firm D call. Trimming left V 4 bases short and J 8 bases short, with 23 bases between. There are 15 residues in the CDR3. Germline lookup yields CDR1 GTSNPN and CDR2 SVGIG (reference sequence). The chain's CDR3 is CAWTRATLMAGGYTF. Written as DNA, the CDR3 is TGTGCCTGGACCCGGGCTACATTGATGGCTGGAGGCTACACCTTC.

This clone has a handful of counts. J is TRBJ1-5 and V is TRBV19; 8 positions agree with TRBD1. V lost 7 bases and J lost 10; bases outside the gene matches: 24. Germline CDR1 is LNHDA and CDR2 is SQIVND (reference sequence). The CDR3 is 18 residues long. As DNA, the CDR3 is TGTGCCAGTACCCCAATGACCCGACAGGGGCGACATCATGGACCCCAGCATTTT. Its protein is CASTPMTRQGRHHGPQHF.

This clone has just a few counts. The genes are TRBV13 and TRBJ1-2; D call uncertain. Germline V gene data show CDR1 as PRHDT and CDR2 as FYEKMQ (reference sequence). This CDR3 has 16 amino acids. With 5 bases removed from V and 4 bases from J, the gap between germline ends came to 20 bases. DNA for the CDR3: TGTGCCAGCAGCCTTACCAAACCGTTTGGAGGCTATGGCTACACCTTC. This codes for CASSLTKPFGGYGYTF. Variable domain in full (rest from reference TRBV13 and TRBJ1-2): AAGVIQSPRHLIKEKRETATLKCYPIPRHDTVYWYQQGPGQDPQFLISFYEKMQSDKGSIPDRFSAQQFSDYHSELNMSSLELGDSALYFCASSLTKPFGGYGYTFGSGTRLTVV.

This clone was seen a handful of times. This chain joins TRBV20-1 and TRBJ1-2; tentative D call: TRBD1 (5 bases). Germline CDR1 is DFQATT and CDR2 is SNEGSKA (reference sequence). This CDR3 contains 11 residues. Trimming cost V 3 bases and J 13 bases, with 15 bases left between them. Here the CDR3 DNA reads TGCAGTGCTAGGAGGGGTGAATTGGTCACCTTC. It encodes CSARRGELVTF.

This clone occurred a few times. The genes are TRBV6-5 and TRBJ1-5; D unclear. V was trimmed by 2 bases and J by 4 bases, leaving 6 bases between them. Germline CDR1 and CDR2: MNHEY and SVGAGI. The CDR3 sequence is 13 residues long. The CDR3 sequence: CASSYDRNQPQHF. DNA of the CDR3: TGTGCCAGCAGTTACGACCGGAATCAGCCCCAGCATTTT.

This chain connects TRBV10-3 to TRBJ1-1; the D is unclear. CDR1 is ENHRY, CDR2 SYGVKD, per germline. V was shortened by 0 bases and J by 5 bases, with 10 bases between the two germline ends. The CDR3 loop spans 14 amino acids. CDR3 coding DNA: TGTGCCATCAGTGAGTCGTGGGTAGGTACTGAAGCTTTCTTT. It yields the protein CAISESWVGTEAFF.

The genes are TRBV5-1 and TRBJ2-3; weak D call: TRBD2 (5 bases). Deletions cut 2 bases from V and 5 bases from J, with 12 bases between. The CDR3 has 14 amino acids. Germline loops: CDR1 SGHRS, CDR2 YFSETQ. The CDR3 protein is CASSFGGSKDTQYF. The CDR3 DNA reads as TGCGCCAGCAGCTTTGGAGGCTCCAAAGATACGCAGTATTTT.

The rearrangement joins TRBV6-5 to TRBJ2-5, with no clear D. The CDR3 is 16 residues long. CDR1 MNHEY and CDR2 SVGAGI come from the germline V gene. Trimming left V 0 bases short and J 4 bases short, with 15 bases between. For the CDR3, the DNA is TGTGCCAGCAGTTACTCATGGACGGCCACTGGAGAGACCCAGTACTTC. Translated, it gives CASSYSWTATGETQYF.